These 21 T cell receptor beta chains originate from one sample sequenced in a study of T-cell memory formation after mild COVID-19. TCRdb re-analysed the 5' RACE reads in MiXCR, keeping a single row per CDR3 protein. The sample lists tens of thousands of distinct CDR3 sequences, roughly a sixth seen once, with roughly 33% in the top ten. The sequenced material came from PBMCs or a T cell subset sorted from them (not recorded which). These receptors all come from an adult woman who had mild COVID-19 (a few samples of this study predate the infection). Cell type and time point are not known.

The gene calls are TRBV7-9 and TRBJ2-3; maybe TRBD1 (6 bases). The germline V gene has CDR1 SEHNR and CDR2 FQNEAQ (reference sequence). V was pared by 0 bases and J by 6 bases, with 7 bases between. This CDR3 comprises 13 residues. The CDR3 coding sequence is TGTGCCAGCAGCTTAGCGCAGGGGGATACGCAGTATTTT. Its translation is CASSLAQGDTQYF.

This sequence joins TRBV27 and TRBJ2-1; 7 bases are a match to TRBD2. CDR3 length equals 14 residues. Per the germline V gene, CDR1 is MNHEY and CDR2 is SMNVEV (reference sequence). The trim removed 9 bases at V and 4 bases at J, leaving 9 bases unmatched. CDR3 loop: CASKREPLYNEQFF. The CDR3 DNA reads TGTGCCAGTAAGCGGGAACCGCTTTACAATGAGCAGTTCTTC.

The V and J genes are TRBV6-5 and TRBJ2-7, with 9 bases identical to TRBD1. Germline CDR1 reads MNHEY; CDR2 reads SVGAGI. The CDR3 runs to 14 residues. V shed 5 bases and J 5 bases; nucleotides not matched to a gene: 7. CDR3 sequence: CASSDRDRVHEQYF. The CDR3 nucleotides read TGTGCCAGCAGTGACCGGGACAGGGTACACGAGCAGTACTTC.

This clonotype was observed a handful of times. The J gene is TRBJ2-3, the V gene TRBV7-9, with 8 bases lining up with TRBD2. Germline trimming cut 5 bases from V and 2 bases from J; bases unmatched to any gene: 9. Per germline, CDR1 SEHNR and CDR2 FQNEAQ (reference sequence). The CDR3 sequence is 16 residues long. CDR3 in DNA: TGTGCCAGCAGCCCCGTGGCGGGGGGCATCACAGATACGCAGTATTTT. Protein product: CASSPVAGGITDTQYF.

This clonotype appeared a few times. The chain combines TRBV4-3 with TRBJ2-7, with 12 bases identical to TRBD2. This CDR3 comprises 17 residues. Losses at the gene ends were 1 base for V and 4 bases for J; bases not matched to a gene: 8. Germline V lookup: CDR1 LGHNA, CDR2 YSLEER. The CDR3 coding sequence is TGCGCCAGCAGCCAAGGACTAGCGGGAGTTCTGGGATACGAGCAGTACTTC. Protein product: CASSQGLAGVLGYEQYF.

In this sample, this clonotype turned up a few times. The V gene is TRBV7-6, the J gene TRBJ2-2; 8 positions match TRBD1. Germline trimming cut 0 bases from V and 1 base from J; bases unmatched to any gene: 4. The CDR3 extends over 17 amino acids. CDR1 and CDR2 (germline): SGHVS, FNYEAQ. CDR3 in amino acids: CASSLARQGLNTGELFF. CDR3 bases: TGTGCCAGCAGCTTAGCCCGACAGGGGTTGAACACCGGGGAGCTGTTTTTT.

This clonotype was observed a few times. The gene calls are TRBV15 and TRBJ2-1, with D maybe TRBD1 (6 bases). The CDR3 length is 14 residues. Germline V gene lookup returns CDR1 LNHNV and CDR2 YYDKDF (reference sequence). V shed 9 bases and J shed 7 bases, with 19 bases lying between them. CDR3 residues: CATRSQGQWNEQFF. The CDR3 DNA reads as TGTGCCACACGGTCACAGGGTCAGTGGAATGAGCAGTTCTTC.

The table lists this clonotype with a few counts. V and J are TRBV27 and TRBJ2-7, with D unresolved. Trimming stripped 5 bases from V and 0 bases from J, with 14 bases between. The length of the CDR3 is 15 residues. Germline values: CDR1 MNHEY, CDR2 SMNVEV (reference sequence). The chain's CDR3 is CASSPSPDGSYEQYF. The CDR3 DNA reads TGTGCCAGCAGTCCAAGCCCCGACGGCTCCTACGAGCAGTACTTC.

The chain employs TRBV6-4 and TRBJ2-2; no firm D call. Germline CDR1 reads MRHNA; CDR2 reads SNTAGT. The CDR3 contains 13 residues. The V gene lost 4 bases and the J gene lost 2 bases, with 5 bases spanning the gap. The CDR3 loop reads CASSGSNTGELFF. The CDR3 DNA follows: TGTGCCAGCAGTGGGTCCAACACCGGGGAGCTGTTTTTT.

This CDR3 reads CASLGQSNTGELFF. The CDR3 DNA follows: TGTGCCAGTCTCGGACAGTCTAACACCGGGGAGCTGTTTTTT. The chain employs TRBV19 and TRBJ2-2; possible D gene TRBD1, 6 bases. The germline CDR1 and CDR2 sequences are LNHDA and SQIVND (reference sequence). V gave up 8 bases and J gave up 2 bases, with 12 bases separating them. This CDR3 region has 14 residues.

The sample holds a few counts of this clonotype. The chain recombines TRBV20-1 with TRBJ2-1; 11 bases align to TRBD2. CDR3 length: 17 amino acids. V lost 0 bases to trimming and J lost 7 bases; unmatched junction nucleotides: 11. Germline CDR1 is DFQATT and CDR2 is SNEGSKA (reference sequence). CDR3 bases: TGCAGTGCTAGAGATTGGGTGACTAGCGGGGATCGGAATGAGCAGTTCTTC. Its protein is CSARDWVTSGDRNEQFF.

This clonotype was found a few times. The genes are TRBV20-1 and TRBJ2-3, with D possibly being TRBD1 or TRBD2 (6 bases each). Germline-derived CDR1 and CDR2 are DFQATT and SNEGSKA (reference sequence). Deletions cut 2 bases from V and 6 bases from J, with 18 bases between. The CDR3 loop spans 15 amino acids. CDR3 loop: CSARSQPPGADTQYF. The CDR3 nucleotides read TGCAGTGCTAGATCTCAGCCCCCGGGGGCCGATACGCAGTATTTT.

Comment on this clonotype: The junction differs from germline at one of its ends, possibly a read error. This chain links TRBV9 with TRBJ2-5; 8 bases line up with TRBD2. Per germline, CDR1 SGDLS and CDR2 YYNGEE. The CDR3 consists of 16 residues. In nucleotides, the CDR3 is TGTGCCAGCAGCCTACATCCGCGGGAGGCTCAAGAGAACCAGTACTTC. Translating it yields CASSLHPREAQENQYF.

This clonotype has just a few counts. The chain combines TRBV29-1 with TRBJ1-1; no definite D call. V dropped 3 bases and J dropped 1 base, with 6 bases sitting between them. CDR3 length: 12 amino acids. Germline-derived CDR1 and CDR2 are SQVTM and ANQGSEA. CDR3 DNA sequence: TGCAGCGTTGAGGGTTGGAACACTGAAGCTTTCTTT. Translated, it gives CSVEGWNTEAFF.

The J gene is TRBJ2-3, the V gene TRBV20-1; 7 bases line up with TRBD2. In germline, CDR1 is DFQATT, CDR2 SNEGSKA (reference sequence). The CDR3 is 13 residues long. The ends lost 6 bases at V and 3 bases at J; junction bases unmatched: 6. CDR3 loop: CSAEGGKTDTQYF. DNA of the CDR3: TGCAGTGCGGAGGGAGGGAAGACAGATACGCAGTATTTT.

The V call is TRBV5-1, the J call TRBJ1-1, with 9 bases identical to TRBD1. Unmatched junction bases numbered 4, after V lost 2 bases and J lost 5 bases. The CDR3 totals 14 residues. Germline CDR1 reads SGHRS; CDR2 reads YFSETQ. DNA of the CDR3: TGCGCCAGCAGCTTCCGGACAGGGGTTACTGAAGCTTTCTTT. Its protein product is CASSFRTGVTEAFF.

This clonotype was counted many times. The CDR3 spells CASSPYEQYF. CDR3 nucleotides: TGTGCCAGCAGCCCCTACGAGCAGTACTTC. This sequence joins TRBV21-1 and TRBJ2-7. TRBV21-1 is deemed a pseudogene. The CDR3 runs to 10 residues.

This clonotype was counted between two and nine times. The chain carries TRBV7-2 and TRBJ2-4; TRBD1 matches 10 bases. Germline V lookup: CDR1 SGHTA, CDR2 FQGNSA. J gave up 0 bases and V 5 bases, and 13 bases lay outside the gene matches. The CDR3 is 19 residues long. CDR3 sequence reads: CASSPRGQGPNLAKNIQYF. DNA for the CDR3: TGTGCCAGCAGCCCCCGGGGACAGGGGCCGAACTTAGCCAAAAACATTCAGTACTTC.

This clonotype was seen at least ten times. The V and J genes are TRBV30 and TRBJ2-7; unclear D gene. The V gene's germline CDR1 is GTSNPN and CDR2 SVGIG (reference sequence). CDR3 length equals 12 residues. V lost 0 bases, J lost 6 bases, and 9 bases lay in between. The CDR3 sequence: CAWSVPPIEQYF. The CDR3 DNA reads as TGTGCCTGGAGTGTACCCCCCATCGAGCAGTACTTC.

As DNA, the CDR3 is TGTGCCAGCAGCCACGGGGACACTGAAGCTTTCTTT. This translates into CASSHGDTEAFF. The rearrangement links TRBV7-2 to TRBJ1-1; the D is unclear. Germline CDR1 and CDR2: SGHTA and FQGNSA. This CDR3 has 12 residues. Trimming cost V 5 bases and J 3 bases, with 7 bases left between them.

This clonotype was counted between two and nine times. The rearrangement joins TRBV20-1 to TRBJ2-1; tentative D call: TRBD2 (5 bases). Germline V gene lookup returns CDR1 DFQATT and CDR2 SNEGSKA (reference sequence). The ends were cut back, 2 bases at V and 0 bases at J, with 14 bases in the middle. The CDR3 is made up of 16 amino acids. The CDR3 sequence is CSARSLTGSSYNEQFF. As DNA, the CDR3 is TGCAGTGCTAGATCATTGACTGGGAGCTCCTACAATGAGCAGTTCTTC.